The rows below give T cell receptor beta chains drawn from one sample of a study of tumor-infiltrating lymphocytes in glioblastoma multiforme. A single record per CDR3 protein comes from TCRdb applying MiXCR to the multiplex PCR reads. The sample yields roughly 15,000 distinct CDR3 sequences, under 85% seen once. The sequenced material came from brain tumor tissue. These receptors were obtained from a male donor with glioblastoma. Each CDR3 is given with its conserved first and last residue. The D gene is left open where the match is weak. Clone size, where shown, is once, few, many, or a class for clones that have expanded.

CDR3aa	CDR3nt	d_gene	v_gene	j_gene	abundance
CAISDLGGVQETQYF	TGTGCCATTAGTGATTTAGGTGGAGTTCAGGAGACCCAGTACTTC	-	TRBV10-3	TRBJ2-5	-
CASSPRRLPNTEAFF	TGTGCCAGCAGCCCAAGACGCTTACCGAACACTGAAGCTTTCTTC	-	TRBV7-9	TRBJ1-1	-
CACSVMATDTGEPFF	TGTGCCTGCAGCGTGATGGCGACGGACACCGGGGAGCCGTTTTTT	-	TRBV11-1	TRBJ2-2	-
CASSLRHGAYEQYF	TGTGCCAGCAGTTTGCGGCACGGGGCCTACGAGCAGTACTTC	-	TRBV28	TRBJ2-7	-
CATGQGVVGYERYF	TGTGCTACCGGACAGGGGGTTGTCGGCTACGAGCGGTACTTC	TRBD1	TRBV14	TRBJ2-7	-
CSARAPAGVHDQYF	TGCAGTGCTAGGGCACCAGCGGGAGTTCATGATCAGTACTTC	TRBD2	TRBV20-1	TRBJ2-7	-
CASTLDPGRAINQPQHF	TGTGCCAGCACCCTCGACCCGGGTAGGGCTATCAATCAGCCCCAGCATTTT	-	TRBV11-3	TRBJ1-5	once
CASILMAMDTGELFF	TGTGCCAGCATCTTGATGGCGATGGATACCGGGGAGCTTTTTTTT	-	TRBV11-1	TRBJ2-2	-
CASSQSRPGLAGEQYF	TGCGCCAGCAGCCAATCACGACCGGGACTAGCAGGCGAGCAGTACTTC	TRBD2	TRBV4-3	TRBJ2-7	once
CASSLGVETQYF	TGTGCCAGCAGTTTAGGGGTGGAGACCCAGTACTTC	-	TRBV12-3/TRBV12-4	TRBJ2-5	-
CASSAYTLMNYEAFF	TGTGCCAGCAGTGCCTACACACTTATGAACTATGAAGCTTTCTTT	-	TRBV28	TRBJ1-1	-
CSAGLMGLVLNEQFF	TGCAGTGCAGGATTAATGGGACTAGTGCTCAATGAGCAATTCTTC	TRBD2	TRBV20-1	TRBJ2-1	-
CASSGDSISVGNQPQHF	TGTGCCAGTAGTGGGGACTCCATCTCAGTAGGCAATCAGCCCCAGCATTTT	-	TRBV2	TRBJ1-5	many
CASSYSIEYNEQFF	TGTGCCAGTAGTTACTCCATAGAATACAATGAGCAGTTCTTC	-	TRBV6-5	TRBJ2-1	once
CASSSGTASVYGYAF	TGTGCCAGCAGCTCAGGGACCGCCTCAGTTTATGGCTACGCCTTC	-	TRBV7-9	TRBJ1-2	-
CSARDRDRGFQSQHF	TGCAGTGCTAGGGATCGGGACAGGGGTTTTCAGTCCCAACATTTT	TRBD1	TRBV20-1	TRBJ1-5	-
CSVRQGAPSYNEQFF	TGCAGCGTCCGACAGGGGGCCCCCTCCTACAATGAGCAGTTCTTC	TRBD1	TRBV29-1	TRBJ2-1	-